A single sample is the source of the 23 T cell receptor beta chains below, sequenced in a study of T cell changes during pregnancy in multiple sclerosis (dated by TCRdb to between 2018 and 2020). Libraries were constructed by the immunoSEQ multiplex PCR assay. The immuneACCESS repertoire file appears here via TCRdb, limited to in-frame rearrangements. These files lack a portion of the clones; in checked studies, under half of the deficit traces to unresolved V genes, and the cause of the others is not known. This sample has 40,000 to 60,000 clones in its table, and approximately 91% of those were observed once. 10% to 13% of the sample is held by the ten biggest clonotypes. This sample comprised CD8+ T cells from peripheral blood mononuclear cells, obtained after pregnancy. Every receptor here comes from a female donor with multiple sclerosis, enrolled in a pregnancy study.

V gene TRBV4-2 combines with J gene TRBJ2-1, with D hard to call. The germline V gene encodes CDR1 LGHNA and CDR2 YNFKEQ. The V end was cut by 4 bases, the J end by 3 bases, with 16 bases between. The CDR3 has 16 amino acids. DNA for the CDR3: TGTGCCAGCAGCCTTGCCCTGGCGGCCAACTACAATGAGCAGTTCTTC. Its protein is CASSLALAANYNEQFF.

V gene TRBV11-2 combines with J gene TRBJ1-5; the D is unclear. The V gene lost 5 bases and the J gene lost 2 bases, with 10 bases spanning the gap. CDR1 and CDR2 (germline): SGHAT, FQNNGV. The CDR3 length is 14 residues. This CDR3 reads CASSPGGGNQPQHF. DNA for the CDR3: TGTGCCAGCAGCCCTGGAGGCGGCAATCAGCCCCAGCATTTT.

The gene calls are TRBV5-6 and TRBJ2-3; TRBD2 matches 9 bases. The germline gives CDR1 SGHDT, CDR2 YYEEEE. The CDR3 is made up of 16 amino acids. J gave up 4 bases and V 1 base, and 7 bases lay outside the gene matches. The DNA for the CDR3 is TGTGCCAGCAGCTTGACGCGGGGGGGGCAGGCAGATACGCAGTATTTT. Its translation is CASSLTRGGQADTQYF.

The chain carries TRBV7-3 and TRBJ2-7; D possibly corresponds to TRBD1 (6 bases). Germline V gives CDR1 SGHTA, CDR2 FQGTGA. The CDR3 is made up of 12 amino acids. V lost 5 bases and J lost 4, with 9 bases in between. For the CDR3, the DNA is TGTGCCAGCAGCCCGACAGGTTACGAGCAGTACTTC. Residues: CASSPTGYEQYF.

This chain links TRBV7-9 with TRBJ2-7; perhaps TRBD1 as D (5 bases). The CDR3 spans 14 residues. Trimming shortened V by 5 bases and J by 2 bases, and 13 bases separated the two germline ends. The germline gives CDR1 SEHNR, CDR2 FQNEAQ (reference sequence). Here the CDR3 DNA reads TGTGCCAGCAGCAGAGAGGACAAGCCCTACGAGCAGTACTTC. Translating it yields CASSREDKPYEQYF.

CDR3 sequence reads: CASSQTGTSHHNEQFF. The CDR3 bases are TGTGCCAGCAGCCAAACCGGGACTAGCCACCACAATGAGCAGTTCTTC. The J gene is TRBJ2-1, the V gene TRBV9; 9 bases match TRBD2. V trimming: 4 bases; J trimming: 5 bases; junction bases outside the gene matches: 10. Germline V gene sequence: CDR1 SGDLS, CDR2 YYNGEE. The CDR3 is 16 amino acids. Looking up the rest from reference TRBV9 and TRBJ2-1 gives the full variable domain: DSGVTQTPKHLITATGQRVTLRCSPRSGDLSVYWYQQSLDQGLQFLIQYYNGEERAKGNILERFSAQQFPDLHSELNLSSLELGDSALYFCASSQTGTSHHNEQFFGPGTRLTVL.

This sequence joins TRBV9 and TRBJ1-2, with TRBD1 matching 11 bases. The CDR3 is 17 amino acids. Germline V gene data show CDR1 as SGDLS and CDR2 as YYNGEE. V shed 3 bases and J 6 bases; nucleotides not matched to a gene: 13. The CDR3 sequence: CASSGELPGQGENGYTF. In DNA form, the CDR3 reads TGTGCCAGCAGCGGAGAACTTCCGGGACAGGGGGAAAATGGCTACACCTTC.

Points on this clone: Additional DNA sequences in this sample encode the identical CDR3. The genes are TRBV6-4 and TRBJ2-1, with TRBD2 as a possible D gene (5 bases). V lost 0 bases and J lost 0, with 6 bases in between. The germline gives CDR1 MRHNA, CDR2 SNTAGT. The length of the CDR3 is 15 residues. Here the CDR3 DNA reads TGTGCCAGCAGTGACTCGAGCGGCTCCTACAATGAGCAGTTCTTC. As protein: CASSDSSGSYNEQFF.

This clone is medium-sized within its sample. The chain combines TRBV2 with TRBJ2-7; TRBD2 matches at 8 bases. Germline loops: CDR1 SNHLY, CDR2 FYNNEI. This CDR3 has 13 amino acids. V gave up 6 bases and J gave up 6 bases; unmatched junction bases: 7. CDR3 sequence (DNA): TGTGCCAGCAGAGACGGACTAGCAGGCGAGCAGTACTTC. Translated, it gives CASRDGLAGEQYF.

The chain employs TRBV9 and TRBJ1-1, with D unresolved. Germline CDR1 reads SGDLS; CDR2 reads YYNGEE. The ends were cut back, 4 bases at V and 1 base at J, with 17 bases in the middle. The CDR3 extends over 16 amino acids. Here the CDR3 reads CASSFGRQDSNTEAFF. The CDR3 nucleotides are TGTGCCAGCAGCTTCGGGAGACAAGACTCGAACACTGAAGCTTTCTTT.

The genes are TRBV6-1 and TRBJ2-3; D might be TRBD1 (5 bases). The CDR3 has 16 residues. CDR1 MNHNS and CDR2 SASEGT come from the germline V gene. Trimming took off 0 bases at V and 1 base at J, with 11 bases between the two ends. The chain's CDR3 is CASSEATLRGTDTQYF. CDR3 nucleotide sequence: TGTGCCAGCAGTGAAGCTACACTCAGGGGCACAGATACGCAGTATTTT.

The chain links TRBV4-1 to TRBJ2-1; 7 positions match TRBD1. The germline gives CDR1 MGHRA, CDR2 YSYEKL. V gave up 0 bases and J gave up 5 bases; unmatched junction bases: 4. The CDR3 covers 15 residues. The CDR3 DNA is TGCGCCAGCAGCCAAGACCGGGGACAGAACAATGAGCAGTTCTTC. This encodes CASSQDRGQNNEQFF.

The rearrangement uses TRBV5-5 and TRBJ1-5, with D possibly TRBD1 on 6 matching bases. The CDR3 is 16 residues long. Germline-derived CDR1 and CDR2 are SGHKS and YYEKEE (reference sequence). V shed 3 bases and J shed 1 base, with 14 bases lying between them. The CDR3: CASSSAGEGSNQPQHF. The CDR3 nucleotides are TGTGCCAGCAGCTCGGCAGGGGAGGGGAGCAATCAGCCCCAGCATTTT.

The CDR3 reads CASSEPLDRGYEQYF. Written as DNA, the CDR3 is TGTGCCAGCAGTGAACCCCTGGACAGGGGTTACGAGCAGTACTTC. The chain employs TRBV25-1 and TRBJ2-7; TRBD1 aligns across 9 bases. The V gene end was trimmed by 2 bases and the J gene end by 4 bases; junction bases not matched to a gene: 6. The CDR3 covers 15 residues. Germline values: CDR1 MGHDK, CDR2 SYGVNS.

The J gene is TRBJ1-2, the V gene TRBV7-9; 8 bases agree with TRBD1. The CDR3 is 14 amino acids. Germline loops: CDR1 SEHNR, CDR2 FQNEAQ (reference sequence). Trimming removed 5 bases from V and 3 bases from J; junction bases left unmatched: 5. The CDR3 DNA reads TGTGCCAGCAGCACAGGGGGATTCGACTATGGCTACACCTTC. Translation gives CASSTGGFDYGYTF.

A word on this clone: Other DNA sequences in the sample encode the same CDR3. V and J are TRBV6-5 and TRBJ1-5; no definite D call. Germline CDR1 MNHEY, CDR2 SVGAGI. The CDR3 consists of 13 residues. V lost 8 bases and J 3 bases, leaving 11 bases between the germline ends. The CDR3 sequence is CASGHSSNQPQHF. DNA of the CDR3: TGTGCCAGCGGGCACAGCTCCAATCAGCCCCAGCATTTT.

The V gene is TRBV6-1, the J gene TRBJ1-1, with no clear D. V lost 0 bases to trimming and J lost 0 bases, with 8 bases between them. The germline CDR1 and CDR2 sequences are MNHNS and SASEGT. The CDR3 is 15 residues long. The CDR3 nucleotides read TGTGCCAGCAGTGAAGCGCGACTGTTGAACACTGAAGCTTTCTTT. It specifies CASSEARLLNTEAFF.

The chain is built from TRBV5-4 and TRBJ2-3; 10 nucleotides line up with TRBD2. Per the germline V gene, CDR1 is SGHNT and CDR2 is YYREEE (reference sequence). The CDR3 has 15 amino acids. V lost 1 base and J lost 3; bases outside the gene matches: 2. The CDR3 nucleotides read TGTGCCAGCAGCTTGTCTAGCGGGGGAACAGATACGCAGTATTTT. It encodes CASSLSSGGTDTQYF.

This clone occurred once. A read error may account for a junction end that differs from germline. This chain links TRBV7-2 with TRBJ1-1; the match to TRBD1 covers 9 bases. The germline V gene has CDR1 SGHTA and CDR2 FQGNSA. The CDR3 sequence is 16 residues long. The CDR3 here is CASSLAWTGANTEAFF. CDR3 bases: TGTGCCAGCAGCCTAGCCTGGACAGGGGCGAACACTGAAGCTTTCTTT.

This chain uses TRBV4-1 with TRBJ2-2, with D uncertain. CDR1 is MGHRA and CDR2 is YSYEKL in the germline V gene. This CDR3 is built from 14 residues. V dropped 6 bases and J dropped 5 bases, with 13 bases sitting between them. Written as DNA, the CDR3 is TGCGCCAGCAGTTCTTACGTCAGTACCGGGGAGCTGTTTTTT. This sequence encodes CASSSYVSTGELFF.

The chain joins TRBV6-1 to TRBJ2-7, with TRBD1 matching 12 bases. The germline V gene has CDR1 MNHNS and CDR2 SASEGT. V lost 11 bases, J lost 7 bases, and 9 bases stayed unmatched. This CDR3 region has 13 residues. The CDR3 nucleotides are TGTGCCGGGGGGGGACAGGGGGCCAGGGAGCAGTACTTC. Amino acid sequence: CAGGGQGAREQYF.

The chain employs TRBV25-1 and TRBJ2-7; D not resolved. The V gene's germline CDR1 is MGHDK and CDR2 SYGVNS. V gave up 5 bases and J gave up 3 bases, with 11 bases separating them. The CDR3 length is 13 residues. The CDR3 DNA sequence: TGTGCCAGCAGTCGTAGAGAGGACTACGAGCAGTACTTC. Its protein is CASSRREDYEQYF.

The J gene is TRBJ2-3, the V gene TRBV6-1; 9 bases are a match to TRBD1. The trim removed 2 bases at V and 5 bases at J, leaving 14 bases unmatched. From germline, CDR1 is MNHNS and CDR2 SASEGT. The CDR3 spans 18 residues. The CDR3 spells CASSETPGQGFPGDTQYF. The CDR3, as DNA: TGTGCCAGCAGTGAAACGCCCGGACAGGGGTTCCCGGGAGATACGCAGTATTTT.